The subject of this entry is one TCR beta chain. What it binds is unknown. The germline gene is not matched at one end of the junction; a read error may be the cause. This entry belongs to a study of cytomegalovirus exposure and HLA in healthy donors. Study as a whole: A previous analysis identified 95 million to 140 million unique TCR beta sequences derived from about 180 million T cells. Early on, a data release was issued that held 65 million to 100 million unique TCRs from HLA-typed donors.

Germline loops: CDR1 SQVTM, CDR2 ANQGSEA. CDR3 length: 13 residues. This PCR relied on a set of 60 Vbeta primers and 13 Jbeta primers. Generated by immunoSEQ multiplex PCR, the TCRdb table keeps only in-frame clones and is missing some. The table records about 160,000 clones, 80% to 90% of them present only once. Study-wide findings and caveats: Some V segments could not be told apart, so they were left out, TRBV6-2 and TRBV6-3 among them. Across donors, sequencing depth was assumed by presence/absence analyses to be roughly uniform.

The gene calls are TRBV29-1 and TRBJ1-2, with D possibly being TRBD1 (5 bases). The source is a male donor in good health and CMV-seronegative. The sequenced material came from PBMCs. In DNA, the CDR3 is TGCAGCGTTGAGGGGCAGCTATCCCTCGGCTACCCCTTC. This codes for CSVEGQLSLGYPF. Together with reference TRBV29-1 and TRBJ1-2, the CDR3 gives the full variable domain: SAVISQKPSRDICQRGTSLTIQCQVDSQVTMMFWYRQQPGQSLTLIATANQGSEATYESGFVIDKFPISRPNLTFSTLTVSNMSPEDSSIYLCSVEGQLSLGYPFGSGTRLTVV.